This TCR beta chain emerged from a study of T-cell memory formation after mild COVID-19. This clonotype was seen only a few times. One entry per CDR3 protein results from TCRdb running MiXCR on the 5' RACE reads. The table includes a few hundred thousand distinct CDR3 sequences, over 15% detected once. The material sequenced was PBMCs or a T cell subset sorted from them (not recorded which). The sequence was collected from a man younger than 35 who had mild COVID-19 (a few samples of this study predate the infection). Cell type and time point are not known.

The CDR3 spells CASRILTGLNSPLHF. The CDR3 DNA reads as TGTGCCAGCAGGATCTTGACAGGGCTTAATTCACCCCTCCACTTT. This rearrangement joins TRBV28 to TRBJ1-6, with 7 positions matching TRBD1. The CDR3 loop spans 15 amino acids. Germline trimming cut 6 bases from V and 6 bases from J; bases unmatched to any gene: 8. Germline V lookup: CDR1 MDHEN, CDR2 SYDVKM.